These 22 T cell receptor beta chains were all obtained from the same sample, sequenced in a study of OX40 agonist ivuxolimab in advanced cancers. Measured with immunoSEQ multiplex PCR; TCRdb has only the in-frame clones, and not every one. The data contain approximately 28,000 clones, 88% of them singletons. This sample comprised CD4+ or CD8+ T cells sorted from blood, obtained in a trial of the OX40 agonist ivuxolimab. The source of these receptors is an adult with an advanced solid tumor such as melanoma, head and neck, liver or kidney cancer.

This chain uses TRBV5-5 with TRBJ2-7; tentative D call: TRBD1 (5 bases). The CDR3 sequence is 13 residues long. The V end lost 0 bases, the J end lost 7 bases, and 11 bases lay between the germline ends. Germline lookup yields CDR1 SGHKS and CDR2 YYEKEE (reference sequence). CDR3 sequence: CASSLGGKTEQYF. CDR3 DNA: TGTGCCAGCAGCTTGGGGGGCAAGACGGAGCAGTACTTC.

The V gene is TRBV7-9, the J gene TRBJ2-5; D tentatively reads TRBD1 or TRBD2 (6 bases each). CDR1 SEHNR and CDR2 FQNEAQ come from the germline V gene (reference sequence). CDR3 length: 15 amino acids. Trimming pared 5 bases from V and 5 bases from J, leaving 18 bases between. The CDR3 spells CASSLLMGAGETQYF. In DNA, the CDR3 is TGTGCCAGCAGCCTACTGATGGGGGCGGGGGAGACCCAGTACTTC.

CDR3 DNA: TGTGCCAGCAGCCGATACAGGAGCACTGAAGCTTTCTTT. This gives the protein CASSRYRSTEAFF. The chain couples TRBV12-2 to TRBJ1-1; no DNA check was done on the table's D call, TRBD1. TRBV12-2 is designated a pseudogene. The CDR3 covers 13 residues.

V usage is TRBV10-3 and J usage is TRBJ1-4; D uncertain. CDR1 is ENHRY, CDR2 SYGVKD, per germline. This CDR3 contains 15 residues. With 10 bases removed from V and 1 base from J, the gap between germline ends came to 16 bases. For the CDR3, the DNA is TGTGCCAGCGCCCCCGCCCTGGGAACTAATGAAAAACTGTTTTTT. This translates into CASAPALGTNEKLFF.

Only one count was recorded for this clone. The genes are TRBV19 and TRBJ2-1, with 10 positions matching TRBD2. J lost 3 bases, V lost 4 bases, and 3 bases had no gene match. CDR1 and CDR2 from the germline V gene are LNHDA and SQIVND (reference sequence). The CDR3 consists of 15 residues. CDR3 DNA: TGTGCCAGTAGTAGGCTAGCGGGGGACTACAATGAGCAGTTCTTC. Translation gives CASSRLAGDYNEQFF.

The V and J genes are TRBV5-1 and TRBJ1-1; no reliable D call. V lost 0 bases and J 5 bases, leaving 14 bases between the germline ends. CDR1 and CDR2 from the germline V gene are SGHRS and YFSETQ. CDR3 length equals 15 residues. The CDR3 DNA is TGCGCCAGCAGCTTGGCATCAGGTAGTGGGACTGAAGCTTTCTTT. Translation: CASSLASGSGTEAFF.

The chain uses TRBV10-1 and TRBJ1-1, with D possibly matching TRBD1 (6 bases). The ends were cut back, 5 bases at V and 0 bases at J, with 13 bases in the middle. The CDR3 consists of 15 residues. Germline V gene lookup returns CDR1 WNHNN and CDR2 SYGVQD (reference sequence). Here the CDR3 DNA reads TGCGCCAGCAGTCGGGAAACAGGGTTGAACACTGAAGCTTTCTTT. Translated, it gives CASSRETGLNTEAFF.

The chain uses TRBV25-1 and TRBJ2-1; 8 nucleotides align to TRBD2. CDR3 length equals 18 residues. CDR1 MGHDK and CDR2 SYGVNS come from the germline V gene. J lost 5 bases, V lost 4 bases, and 16 bases had no gene match. CDR3 sequence reads: CASSAKRTSPGGNNEQFF. CDR3 sequence (DNA): TGTGCCAGCAGTGCAAAGAGGACTAGCCCGGGGGGAAACAATGAGCAGTTCTTC.

CDR3 sequence: CASSPQDRFYEQYF. The DNA of the CDR3 is TGTGCCAGCAGCCCTCAGGACCGCTTCTACGAGCAGTACTTC. The chain joins TRBV9 to TRBJ2-7; D is unresolved. CDR3 size: 14 residues. Germline V gives CDR1 SGDLS, CDR2 YYNGEE. The V end lost 4 bases, the J end lost 3 bases, and 14 bases lay between the germline ends.

The CDR3 DNA follows: TGTGCCAGCAGCCTTAGCGGGGGGAATAATGAGCAGTTCTTC. Protein sequence: CASSLSGGNNEQFF. The rearrangement joins TRBV14 to TRBJ2-1; 10 bases are a match to TRBD2. Germline CDR1 SGHDN, CDR2 FVKESK. This CDR3 region has 14 residues. The junction had 4 bases not matched to a gene; V was cut back by 4 bases and J by 7 bases.

V gene TRBV14 combines with J gene TRBJ2-7; either TRBD1 or TRBD2 may supply D (5 bases each). The V end was cut by 4 bases, the J end by 3 bases, with 13 bases between. The CDR3 is made up of 14 amino acids. Looked up from germline, CDR1 is SGHDN and CDR2 is FVKESK. This chain's CDR3 is CASSPRDRGYEQYF. In DNA form, the CDR3 reads TGTGCCAGCAGCCCCCGGGACCGAGGCTACGAGCAGTACTTC.

The chain carries TRBV16 and TRBJ1-4; no clear D. V dropped 0 bases and J dropped 8 bases, with 4 bases sitting between them. Germline lookup yields CDR1 KGHSY and CDR2 FQNENV. This CDR3 comprises 12 residues. The CDR3 loop is CASSQSQEKLFF. CDR3 DNA sequence: TGTGCCAGCAGCCAATCCCAGGAAAAACTGTTTTTT. Filled out from reference TRBV16 and TRBJ1-4, the complete variable domain reads GEEVAQTPKHLVRGEGQKAKLYCAPIKGHSYVFWYQQVLKNEFKFLISFQNENVFDETGMPKERFSAKCLPNSPCSLEIQATKLEDSAVYFCASSQSQEKLFFGSGTQLSVL.

CDR3 loop: CASSGTGEAFF. The DNA of the CDR3 is TGTGCCAGCTCGGGGACAGGGGAAGCTTTCTTT. The chain couples TRBV5-4 to TRBJ1-1; 9 bases line up with TRBD1. CDR1 is SGHNT, CDR2 YYREEE, per germline (reference sequence). The CDR3 is 11 amino acids. Trimming removed 7 bases from V and 8 bases from J; junction bases left unmatched: 3.

This clone showed up just once. The rearrangement links TRBV7-9 to TRBJ2-7; D is undetermined. V was pared by 5 bases and J by 7 bases, with 9 bases between. The V gene's germline CDR1 is SEHNR and CDR2 FQNEAQ (reference sequence). The CDR3 covers 11 residues. As DNA, the CDR3 is TGTGCCAGCAGCACTAACAGAGAGCAGTACTTC. Translating gives CASSTNREQYF.

The chain couples TRBV28 to TRBJ2-1, with TRBD2 matching over 11 bases. This CDR3 has 20 amino acids. Germline V gene data show CDR1 as MDHEN and CDR2 as SYDVKM. Trimming removed 5 bases from V and 0 bases from J; junction bases left unmatched: 15. CDR3 nucleotides: TGTGCCAGCAGTCCCCAAGGAGGAACTAGCGGGAGACTCTCCTACAATGAGCAGTTCTTC. Its translation is CASSPQGGTSGRLSYNEQFF.

This clone was observed a few times. This chain connects TRBV28 to TRBJ2-2; no definite D call. Germline V gene lookup returns CDR1 MDHEN and CDR2 SYDVKM. This CDR3 is 15 amino acids long. Trimming took off 3 bases at V and 0 bases at J, with 8 bases between the two ends. The CDR3 DNA reads as TGTGCCAGCAGTTTCGGAGCCCCGAACACCGGGGAGCTGTTTTTT. This translates into CASSFGAPNTGELFF.

The chain carries TRBV2 and TRBJ2-7; D remains ambiguous. This CDR3 comprises 10 residues. V gave up 6 bases and J gave up 6 bases, with 6 bases separating them. Germline V gives CDR1 SNHLY, CDR2 FYNNEI. The CDR3 DNA reads as TGTGCCAGCAGCCCCCTCGAGCAGTACTTC. Its protein is CASSPLEQYF.

This chain uses TRBV4-2 with TRBJ2-7; D call uncertain. V gave up 5 bases and J gave up 7 bases, with 18 bases separating them. The CDR3 runs to 14 residues. Germline lookup yields CDR1 LGHNA and CDR2 YNFKEQ. The CDR3 sequence is CASSLGFSLKEQYF. CDR3 sequence (DNA): TGTGCCAGCAGCTTGGGCTTTTCCCTTAAGGAGCAGTACTTC.

V is TRBV4-1 and J is TRBJ2-1; 8 nucleotides agree with TRBD2. Trimming cost V 4 bases and J 6 bases; bases outside gene matches: 8. CDR1 is MGHRA, CDR2 YSYEKL, per germline. CDR3 length equals 15 residues. This CDR3 is CASSLGSGSFNEQFF. The CDR3 nucleotides read TGCGCCAGCAGCCTTGGGAGCGGGAGCTTCAATGAGCAGTTCTTC.

This chain joins TRBV5-4 and TRBJ1-5, with D tentatively TRBD1 (6 bases). From germline, CDR1 is SGHNT and CDR2 YYREEE (reference sequence). V was shortened by 3 bases and J by 6 bases, with 10 bases between the two germline ends. CDR3 length: 13 residues. CDR3 bases: TGTGCCAGCAGCTCAGGGGTGGGTCAGCCCCAGCATTTT. It translates to CASSSGVGQPQHF.

The gene calls are TRBV28 and TRBJ1-1; 8 bases align to TRBD1. The CDR3 consists of 14 residues. The V gene end was trimmed by 8 bases and the J gene end by 0 bases; junction bases not matched to a gene: 5. Germline-derived CDR1 and CDR2 are MDHEN and SYDVKM. The CDR3 coding sequence is TGTGCCAGCCTTCCCAGGGGGCTGAACACTGAAGCTTTCTTT. Translating it yields CASLPRGLNTEAFF.

The V and J genes are TRBV19 and TRBJ1-5; no reliable D call. CDR3 length: 14 amino acids. The germline V gene has CDR1 LNHDA and CDR2 SQIVND (reference sequence). V was shortened by 6 bases and J by 0 bases, with 9 bases between the two germline ends. The CDR3 DNA sequence: TGTGCCAGTAGCCTGCACCATAGCAATCAGCCCCAGCATTTT. It is translated as CASSLHHSNQPQHF.